The rows below give T cell receptor beta chains drawn from one sample of a study of control samples from healthy donors and cancer patients. Sequencing used immunoSEQ multiplex PCR; TCRdb keeps in-frame clones, though not all of them. The sample yields more than 95,000 clones, roughly 93% seen once. Sequenced: blood. These receptors originate from a man younger than 45 in good health. Each CDR3 is given with its conserved first and last residue. D genes are given only for firm matches. Size is omitted from some rows. Given values are once, few, many or a class for expanded clones.

length: 15; D: TRBD2; size: NA; V: TRBV11-2; J: TRBJ2-1; CDR3: CASSLGGGAYNEQFF; DNA: TGTGCCAGCAGCTTGGGCGGGGGGGCCTACAATGAGCAGTTCTTC
length: 16; D: NA; size: NA; V: TRBV19; J: TRBJ1-1; CDR3: CASSIPGAENIIGAFF; DNA: TGTGCCAGTAGTATCCCAGGGGCCGAGAACATAATCGGGGCTTTCTTT
length: 15; D: NA; size: NA; V: TRBV19; J: TRBJ2-1; CDR3: CASSIGAGSINEQFF; DNA: TGTGCCAGTAGTATCGGCGCAGGGTCAATCAATGAGCAGTTCTTC
length: 16; D: TRBD2; size: NA; V: TRBV7-2; J: TRBJ2-3; CDR3: CASSWTSGGSTDTQYF; DNA: TGTGCCAGCAGCTGGACTAGCGGGGGGAGCACAGATACGCAGTATTTT
length: 12; D: NA; size: NA; V: TRBV5-4; J: TRBJ1-1; CDR3: CASSSSATEAFF; DNA: TGTGCCAGCAGCTCATCTGCGACTGAAGCTTTCTTT
length: 14; D: TRBD1; size: NA; V: TRBV28; J: TRBJ1-6; CDR3: CASSGQVGGSPLHF; DNA: TGTGCCAGCAGTGGACAGGTAGGAGGCTCACCCCTCCACTTT
length: 12; D: NA; size: NA; V: TRBV7-8; J: TRBJ2-5; CDR3: CASSLERETQYF; DNA: TGTGCCAGCAGCTTAGAACGAGAGACCCAGTACTTC
length: 15; D: TRBD2; size: NA; V: TRBV6-1; J: TRBJ2-7; CDR3: CASSDPGLASYEQYF; DNA: TGTGCCAGCAGTGATCCGGGACTAGCTTCCTACGAGCAGTACTTC
length: 14; D: NA; size: once; V: TRBV4-1; J: TRBJ2-7; CDR3: CASSQASLPMEQYF; DNA: TGCGCCAGCAGCCAAGCGAGCCTTCCTATGGAGCAGTACTTC
length: 13; D: NA; size: NA; V: TRBV5-6; J: TRBJ1-1; CDR3: CASSLWTRTEAFF; DNA: TGTGCCAGCAGCTTGTGGACCAGGACTGAAGCTTTCTTT
length: 14; D: NA; size: NA; V: TRBV5-1; J: TRBJ1-6; CDR3: CASSLTGPGSPLHF; DNA: TGCGCCAGCAGCTTGACGGGCCCTGGGTCACCCCTCCACTTT
length: 15; D: NA; size: NA; V: TRBV28; J: TRBJ1-5; CDR3: CASTSEGRGNQPQHF; DNA: TGTGCCAGCACCTCTGAGGGCAGGGGCAATCAGCCCCAGCATTTT
length: 18; D: TRBD2; size: NA; V: TRBV4-2; J: TRBJ2-3; CDR3: CASSPQKVAGGIADTQYF; DNA: TGTGCCAGCAGCCCCCAGAAGGTAGCGGGGGGTATCGCAGATACGCAGTATTTT
length: 15; D: TRBD1; size: once; V: TRBV5-4; J: TRBJ1-6; CDR3: CASSLGDRANSPLHF; DNA: TGTGCCAGCAGCCTGGGGGACAGGGCTAATTCACCCCTCCACTTT
length: 15; D: NA; size: NA; V: TRBV11-2; J: TRBJ1-1; CDR3: CASSWKSGENTEAFF; DNA: TGTGCCAGCAGCTGGAAATCCGGGGAGAACACTGAAGCTTTCTTT
length: 16; D: TRBD2; size: NA; V: TRBV9; J: TRBJ2-7; CDR3: CASSVDLSGGAYEQYF; DNA: TGTGCCAGCAGCGTAGACCTTAGCGGGGGGGCCTACGAGCAGTACTTC
length: 18; D: TRBD2; size: NA; V: TRBV7-2; J: TRBJ2-1; CDR3: CASSYVHGGAGSYNEQFF; DNA: TGTGCCAGCAGCTATGTCCACGGGGGGGCCGGGTCCTACAATGAGCAGTTCTTC
length: 17; D: TRBD1; size: NA; V: TRBV27; J: TRBJ1-3; CDR3: CASRSSIETGPGNTIYF; DNA: TGTGCCAGCAGATCCTCGATCGAGACAGGGCCTGGAAACACCATATATTTT
length: 13; D: NA; size: NA; V: TRBV6-5; J: TRBJ1-1; CDR3: CASTIQGGGKPFF; DNA: TGTGCCAGCACCATTCAAGGAGGAGGGAAACCATTCTTT
length: 16; D: TRBD2; size: NA; V: TRBV3-1/TRBV3-2; J: TRBJ2-5; CDR3: CASRPRTSGVQETQYF; DNA: TGTGCCAGCAGACCCCGGACTAGCGGGGTGCAAGAGACCCAGTACTTC
length: 15; D: TRBD1; size: NA; V: TRBV2; J: TRBJ1-5; CDR3: CASRGTQGRDQPQHF; DNA: TGTGCCAGCAGGGGAACACAGGGGCGGGATCAGCCCCAGCATTTT
length: 14; D: NA; size: NA; V: TRBV5-4; J: TRBJ1-2; CDR3: CASTHSTSQRGYTF; DNA: TGTGCCAGCACCCACAGTACCTCACAGAGAGGCTACACCTTC
length: 15; D: TRBD1; size: NA; V: TRBV5-1; J: TRBJ2-7; CDR3: CASRPEGQGGHEQYF; DNA: TGCGCCAGCAGACCGGAGGGACAGGGAGGCCACGAGCAGTACTTC
length: 13; D: NA; size: NA; V: TRBV7-3; J: TRBJ1-1; CDR3: CASSLQRNTEAFF; DNA: TGTGCCAGCAGCCTACAACGGAACACTGAAGCTTTCTTT
length: 13; D: NA; size: NA; V: TRBV4-1; J: TRBJ2-2; CDR3: CASSQDTWGELFF; DNA: TGCGCCAGCAGCCAAGATACTTGGGGGGAGCTGTTTTTT
length: 14; D: NA; size: NA; V: TRBV11-2; J: TRBJ1-1; CDR3: CASSPYPAGTEAFF; DNA: TGTGCCAGCAGCCCGTACCCGGCGGGCACTGAAGCTTTCTTT
length: 13; D: NA; size: NA; V: TRBV12-3/TRBV12-4; J: TRBJ1-1; CDR3: CASSRTSNTEAFF; DNA: TGTGCCAGCAGTCGCACCTCGAACACTGAAGCTTTCTTT
length: 13; D: NA; size: once; V: TRBV5-1; J: TRBJ2-7; CDR3: CASSSGLPGEQYF; DNA: TGCGCCAGCAGTAGCGGACTACCGGGGGAGCAGTACTTC
length: 15; D: NA; size: NA; V: TRBV7-2; J: TRBJ1-2; CDR3: CASSSAVRASYGYTF; DNA: TGTGCCAGCAGCTCCGCCGTCCGGGCTTCCTATGGCTACACCTTC
length: 14; D: NA; size: NA; V: TRBV2; J: TRBJ2-3; CDR3: CASIDREGTDTQYF; DNA: TGTGCCAGCATTGACAGGGAGGGCACAGATACGCAGTATTTT
length: 14; D: NA; size: NA; V: TRBV15; J: TRBJ2-5; CDR3: CATSRETGRETQYF; DNA: TGTGCCACCAGCAGAGAGACAGGGAGGGAGACCCAGTACTTC
length: 16; D: NA; size: NA; V: TRBV3-1/TRBV3-2; J: TRBJ1-3; CDR3: CASSQRRGSSGNTIYF; DNA: TGTGCCAGCAGCCAACGGAGGGGGTCTTCTGGAAACACCATATATTTT
length: 16; D: NA; size: NA; V: TRBV4-2; J: TRBJ2-5; CDR3: CASSHGLADVQETQYF; DNA: TGTGCCAGCAGCCATGGTTTAGCGGATGTTCAAGAGACCCAGTACTTC
length: 16; D: TRBD1; size: once; V: TRBV6-1; J: TRBJ1-3; CDR3: CASSVSGTGLGNTIYF; DNA: TGTGCCAGCAGTGTTTCCGGGACAGGGTTGGGAAACACCATATATTTT
length: 14; D: TRBD1; size: NA; V: TRBV5-1; J: TRBJ2-2; CDR3: CASSSGQGAGELFF; DNA: TGCGCCAGCAGCTCGGGACAGGGAGCCGGGGAGCTGTTTTTT
length: 15; D: NA; size: NA; V: TRBV5-1; J: TRBJ1-1; CDR3: CASSLETGWNTEAFF; DNA: TGCGCCAGCAGCTTGGAGACGGGCTGGAACACTGAAGCTTTCTTT
length: 13; D: TRBD1; size: NA; V: TRBV5-4; J: TRBJ1-2; CDR3: CASRPTGGNGYTF; DNA: TGTGCCAGCAGACCCACAGGGGGGAATGGCTACACCTTC
length: 17; D: NA; size: NA; V: TRBV4-1; J: TRBJ1-6; CDR3: CASSQPPGAAWGSPLHF; DNA: TGCGCCAGCAGCCAGCCCCCAGGGGCCGCCTGGGGATCACCCCTCCACTTT
length: 11; D: NA; size: NA; V: TRBV20-1; J: TRBJ2-2; CDR3: CSAREGYELFF; DNA: TGCAGTGCTAGAGAGGGATATGAGCTGTTTTTT
length: 14; D: NA; size: NA; V: TRBV7-8; J: TRBJ1-4; CDR3: CASSTPGGDEKLFF; DNA: TGTGCCAGCAGCACCCCGGGAGGGGATGAAAAACTGTTTTTT
length: 12; D: NA; size: NA; V: TRBV18; J: TRBJ1-5; CDR3: CASSLTNQPQHF; DNA: TGTGCCAGCTCACTTACTAATCAGCCCCAGCATTTT
length: 14; D: NA; size: few; V: TRBV5-4; J: TRBJ1-1; CDR3: CASSVKPGATEAFF; DNA: TGTGCCAGCAGCGTTAAACCGGGGGCCACTGAAGCTTTCTTT
length: 14; D: NA; size: NA; V: TRBV27; J: TRBJ1-5; CDR3: CASTRGHSNQPQHF; DNA: TGTGCCAGCACCCGGGGTCATAGCAATCAGCCCCAGCATTTT
length: 13; D: TRBD1; size: NA; V: TRBV27; J: TRBJ1-2; CDR3: CASSPIPDRVRTF; DNA: TGTGCCAGCAGTCCCATACCGGACAGGGTGAGAACCTTC
length: 16; D: NA; size: NA; V: TRBV28; J: TRBJ2-3; CDR3: CASSYTGISGTDTQYF; DNA: TGTGCCAGCAGTTATACAGGGATTAGTGGCACAGATACGCAGTATTTT
length: 12; D: NA; size: once; V: TRBV5-4; J: TRBJ2-1; CDR3: CASSLDGDEQFF; DNA: TGTGCCAGCAGCTTGGACGGGGATGAGCAGTTCTTC
length: 13; D: TRBD1; size: NA; V: TRBV18; J: TRBJ2-7; CDR3: CASSPRGLDEQYF; DNA: TGTGCCAGCTCACCAAGGGGGCTGGACGAGCAGTACTTC
length: 16; D: TRBD1; size: NA; V: TRBV4-2; J: TRBJ1-6; CDR3: CASSARPRTGNSPLHF; DNA: TGTGCCAGCAGCGCTCGCCCCCGGACAGGAAATTCACCCCTCCACTTT
length: 16; D: NA; size: NA; V: TRBV2; J: TRBJ1-3; CDR3: CASSESGHLSGNTIYF; DNA: TGTGCCAGCAGTGAAAGTGGACACCTCTCTGGAAACACCATATATTTT
length: 16; D: TRBD1; size: NA; V: TRBV19; J: TRBJ1-6; CDR3: CASSWTGSSYNSPLHF; DNA: TGTGCCAGTAGCTGGACAGGGAGCTCCTATAATTCACCCCTCCACTTT
length: 15; D: NA; size: NA; V: TRBV5-1; J: TRBJ2-3; CDR3: CASRKVEKGTDTQYF; DNA: TGCGCCAGCAGGAAGGTGGAGAAGGGTACAGATACGCAGTATTTT
length: 13; D: NA; size: NA; V: TRBV7-2; J: TRBJ1-1; CDR3: CASGPSRDTEAFF; DNA: TGTGCCAGCGGACCTTCCCGGGACACTGAAGCTTTCTTT
length: 17; D: NA; size: NA; V: TRBV11-2; J: TRBJ1-2; CDR3: CASSLVAQGTSNYGYTF; DNA: TGTGCCAGCAGCTTAGTCGCGCAGGGAACTTCTAACTATGGCTACACCTTC
length: 15; D: NA; size: once; V: TRBV27; J: TRBJ2-1; CDR3: CASSLATGQPNEQFF; DNA: TGTGCCAGCAGTTTAGCGACAGGTCAGCCCAATGAGCAGTTCTTC
length: 14; D: NA; size: NA; V: TRBV19; J: TRBJ1-1; CDR3: CASGKDGKNTEAFF; DNA: TGTGCCAGTGGAAAGGACGGCAAGAACACTGAAGCTTTCTTT